This T cell receptor beta chain was identified during a study of identical twins. Whole-study findings and limits: The more abundant beta clonotypes in cord blood had fewer insertions, and memory repertoires did not show this. The study found weaker excess twin sharing in beta out-of-frame sequences.

TCRdb independently ran MiXCR on the 5' RACE reads; one entry per CDR3 protein. The repertoire holds hundreds of thousands of distinct CDR3 sequences, 20% to 25% seen once, with around 0.48% in the top ten. V lost 1 base and J lost 4, with 13 bases in between. This CDR3 spans 14 amino acids. Germline CDR1 SQVTM, CDR2 ANQGSEA. Details on this clonotype: Its antigen is unidentified.

These data were also filed under a second study, of yellow fever vaccine responses in identical twins.

The sequence was obtained from a woman between 18 and 30 years old in good health. Sequenced input: CD4+ T cells sorted from blood. V and J are TRBV29-1 and TRBJ1-1, with D unresolved. CDR3 DNA: TGCAGCGTTGAAGTCCAGGCGGGGAGCACTGAAGCTTTCTTT. Translation: CSVEVQAGSTEAFF.